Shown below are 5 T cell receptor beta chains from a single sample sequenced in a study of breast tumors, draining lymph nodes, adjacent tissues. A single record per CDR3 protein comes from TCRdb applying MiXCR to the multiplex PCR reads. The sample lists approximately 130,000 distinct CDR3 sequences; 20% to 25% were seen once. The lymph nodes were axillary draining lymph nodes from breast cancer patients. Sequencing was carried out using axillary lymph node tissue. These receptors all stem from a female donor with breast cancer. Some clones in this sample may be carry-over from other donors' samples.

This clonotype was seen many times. The CDR3 reads CASSLKNYEQYF. The DNA for the CDR3 is TGTGCCAGCAGTCTCAAGAACTACGAGCAGTACTTC. The gene calls are TRBV2 and TRBJ2-7; D gene ambiguous. This CDR3 spans 12 amino acids. The V gene's germline CDR1 is SNHLY and CDR2 FYNNEI. The germline V and J ends were trimmed by 5 bases and 3 bases, with 8 bases remaining between them. Full variable domain (outside the CDR3, taken from reference TRBV2 and TRBJ2-7): EPEVTQTPSHQVTQMGQEVILRCVPISNHLYFYWYRQILGQKVEFLVSFYNNEISEKSEIFDDQFSVERPDGSNFTLKIRSTKLEDSAMYFCASSLKNYEQYFGPGTRLTVT.

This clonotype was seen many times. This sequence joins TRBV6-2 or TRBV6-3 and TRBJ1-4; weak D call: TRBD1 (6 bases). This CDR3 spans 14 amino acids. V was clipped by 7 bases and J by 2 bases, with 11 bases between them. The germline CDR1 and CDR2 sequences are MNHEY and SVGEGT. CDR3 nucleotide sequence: TGTGCCAGCAATCCCGGGGGCACTAATGAAAAACTGTTTTTT. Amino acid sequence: CASNPGGTNEKLFF.

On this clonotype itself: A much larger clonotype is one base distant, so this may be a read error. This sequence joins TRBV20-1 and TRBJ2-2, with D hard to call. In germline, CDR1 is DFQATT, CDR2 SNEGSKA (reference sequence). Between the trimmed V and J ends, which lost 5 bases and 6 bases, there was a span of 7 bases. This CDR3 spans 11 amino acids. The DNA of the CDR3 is TGCAGTGCTCAGGTCCCCGGGGAGCTGTTTTTT. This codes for CSAQVPGELFF.

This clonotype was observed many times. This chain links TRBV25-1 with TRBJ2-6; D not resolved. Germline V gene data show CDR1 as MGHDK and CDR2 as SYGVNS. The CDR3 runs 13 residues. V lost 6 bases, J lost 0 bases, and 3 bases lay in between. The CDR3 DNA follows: TGTGCCAGCAGGGTCTCTGGGGCCAACGTCCTGACTTTC. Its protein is CASRVSGANVLTF.

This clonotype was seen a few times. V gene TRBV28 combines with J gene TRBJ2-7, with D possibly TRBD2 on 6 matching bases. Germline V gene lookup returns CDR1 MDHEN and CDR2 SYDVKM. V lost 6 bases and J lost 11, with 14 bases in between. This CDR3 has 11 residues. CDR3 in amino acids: CASSSRDLEYF. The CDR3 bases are TGTGCCAGCAGCTCAAGGGACTTGGAGTACTTC.